The present T cell receptor (beta chain) was sequenced within a study of blood T cell repertoires in COVID-19. Study-level information: Sample material is recorded as cDNA or gDNA derived from T cells, B-cell-depleted T cells, or PBMCs.

In the authors' workflow: Using reference gene primer amplification, nucleated cell counts were estimated. Profiling relied on immunoSEQ multiplex PCR, and the TCRdb table lists in-frame clones only, not all of them. The V and J calls and clone size come from that table; D and trimming were worked out from the DNA. Among roughly 70,000 clones listed, roughly nine tenths were seen once. The CDR3 length is 17 residues. In germline, CDR1 is SEHNR, CDR2 FQNEAQ (reference sequence). J was trimmed by 5 bases and V by 5 bases; bases with no gene match: 10. The sequence came from a man aged 65 to 79 with active COVID-19. The source material was peripheral blood. The chain links TRBV7-9 to TRBJ2-3; 13 bases fit TRBD2. In nucleotides, the CDR3 is TGTGCCAGCAGCAAATCTTCCGGGACTAGCGGGGTAGATACGCAGTATTTT. Its protein is CASSKSSGTSGVDTQYF.